This T cell receptor beta chain was identified during a study of shared clonotypes between healthy human individuals. This CDR3 has 13 residues. V lost 6 bases to trimming and J lost 11 bases, with 19 bases between them. The germline V gene has CDR1 WNHNN and CDR2 SYGVQD (reference sequence). Researchers partitioned CD4+ cells into CD45RA+ naive and CD45RA-negative memory subsets. Study-wide points: Naive subsets tended to show greater estimated richness than memory subsets.

Sorted-subset replicate PCR reactions were performed with 200 ng DNA, corresponding to tens of thousands of T cell genomes. Only in-frame clones appear in the TCRdb table, and some are missing; sequencing was by immunoSEQ multiplex PCR. The table includes just over 2,000,000 clones, roughly 95% detected once. About this clone: What it binds is not known.

The chain uses TRBV10-1 and TRBJ1-1, with a possible D match to TRBD1 (5 bases). What was sequenced was naive CD4+ T cells sorted from blood. The sample's subset: CD45RA+ positively selected. This receptor was taken from a man aged 18 to 35 in good health. CDR3 residues: CASSPAARGVAFF. CDR3 nucleotide sequence: TGCGCCAGCAGCCCCGCCGCCCGGGGGGTCGCTTTCTTT.